This note documents a single T cell receptor beta chain sequence. Profiling relied on immunoSEQ multiplex PCR, and the TCRdb table lists in-frame clones only, not all of them. This table has some 76,000 clones, roughly 86% appearing once. This entry belongs to a study of OX40 agonist ivuxolimab in advanced cancers. Deletions cut 2 bases from V and 5 bases from J, with 12 bases between. The CDR3 is 14 residues long. The germline gives CDR1 MDHEN, CDR2 SYDVKM. The sequence derives from an adult with an advanced solid tumor such as melanoma, head and neck, liver or kidney cancer. The chain carries TRBV28 and TRBJ1-2; no definite D call. Here the sequenced sample was CD4+ or CD8+ T cells sorted from blood, taken in a trial of the OX40 agonist ivuxolimab. The CDR3, as DNA: TGTGCCAGCAGTTTAGTCAGGACCCGATATGGCTACACCTTC. Translation: CASSLVRTRYGYTF.